This TCR beta chain stems from a study of cytomegalovirus exposure and HLA in healthy donors (dated by TCRdb to 2017 to 2019). Regarding the complete study: According to an earlier analysis of 587 of the donors, about 180 million T cells yielded 117 million unique TCR beta sequences and about 300 Gb of sequence data. The study aimed to test whether cataloging public T cell receptors could reveal signatures of past pathogen exposure. Every discovery cohort repertoire had been produced on one sequencing platform. Of the roughly 390 genotyped donors, 75% to 85% were placed in the genetic ancestry cluster associated with self-reported Caucasian donors. Rather than using new phenotypic data, the later analysis identified candidate immune exposures from TCR beta sequences and from how often those sequences occurred across donors. Among around 400 genotyped donors of the cohort, an average of approximately 240,000 unique TCR beta nucleotide sequences were sequenced per donor, about a sixth of them non-productive. Donor age, sex, ethnicity and CMV serostatus were compiled alongside the repertoire data. Both class I and class II loci were covered by HLA typing, at four-digit resolution. Genome-wide SNP genotypes for about 55% of the roughly 670 donors were used in a later genetic analysis, which treated that subset as a discovery cohort. A later analysis re-analyzed previously published TCR beta repertoires from approximately 700 donors and added high-resolution HLA genotyping to study TCR occurrence patterns. An early release covering about 600 HLA-typed donors comprised 300 to 350 gigabases of sequencing data and tens of millions of unique TCR sequences. In an earlier analysis of more than 550 of the donors, high-throughput TCR beta sequencing was used to judge whether each TCR beta V gene segment behaved as functional or pseudogenic. The number of donors typed differed by locus, with roughly 620-630 for A, B, C, DRB1 and DQB1, roughly 520 for DQA1, some 570 for DPA1, and under 490 for DPB1. Besides the first cohort of around 670 subjects, a separate validation cohort made up of 120 different subjects was used. The study used immunosequencing to profile the T cell repertoires of approximately 650 subjects and linked those repertoires to cytomegalovirus serostatus. To predict cytomegalovirus infection status, the study combined high-throughput TCR immunosequencing, statistical association of individual TCRs with disease status, and machine learning. Because of strong linkage in the cohort, roughly five DR-DQ haplotypes were treated as single units for association and clustering.

In total, roughly 670 healthy bone marrow donors made up the cohort. Cohort members were all nominally healthy when sampled, although unrecorded immune exposures were likely present. The donor was CMV seronegative and belonged to the group of roughly 330 seronegative cohort members. A peripheral blood sample was collected from each donor, and TCR beta sequencing was performed on peripheral blood mononuclear cells. Genomic DNA was extracted from the blood cell samples with the Qiagen DNeasy Blood Extraction Kit. General conclusions and limits of the study: The only immune exposure information available for the cohort was CMV serostatus. A later analysis found that most CMV-associated TCR beta chains appeared HLA-restricted, with HLA associations seemingly driven largely by CMV exposure. The study gave a list of under 200 TCR beta chains associated with cytomegalovirus. V-gene and J-gene trimming of TCR beta chains was associated with a missense DCLRE1C variant in a later genetic analysis, and the association was replicated in an independent cohort. A later analysis associated about 17,000 TCR beta sequences with specific HLA alleles at a false discovery rate of 0.05. A further reported finding was that TCR beta sequences accurately predicted the HLA-A and HLA-B alleles for most subjects in the first cohort. Because the 87-base-pair reads could not distinguish some IMGT-functional V segments, including TRBV6-2 and TRBV6-3, those segments were excluded. In a later analysis, HLA-associated TCR beta chains were found to be more clonally expanded and to have lower generation probabilities than equally common non-associated chains. The earlier analysis of 587 of the donors excluded about 16 rarely observed V segments, including chromosome 9 orphons, because counts were too low. The sequencing pipeline was judged likely to have produced a cluster of highly shared sequence variants as a technical artifact. Across donors, most TCR sequences were observed very rarely, whereas some public TCRs were present in many individuals. Correlated functional status among segregating V segments might be attributable to linkage disequilibrium, but an unknown experimental factor could not be ruled out. In a later analysis, TCR association rates were found to vary across HLA loci, with the most associated TCRs seen for DRB1 alleles and the fewest for HLA-C alleles. Cytomegalovirus status was reported to be diagnosed by the classifier with high specificity and sensitivity in both the original and validation cohorts. Broadly in line with IMGT annotations, most TCR beta V segments showed up in productive rearrangements about 87% or about 30% of the time in an earlier analysis of several hundred of the donors. Because some donors lacked HLA typing at each locus, the association tests relied only on the typed subset. According to a later genetic analysis, donors in an Asian-associated ancestry cluster had fewer N-insertions in productive TCRs than the roughly 670-donor mean. According to a later analysis, parvovirus B19, influenza, CMV and Epstein-Barr virus appeared linked to several top co-occurrence clusters. When HLA alleles, especially DR and DQ, strongly co-occurred, attributing TCR associations to individual alleles was difficult. Roughly uniform sequencing depth across donors was assumed in presence/absence analyses, although this assumption may not hold. The authors suggested that the approach could potentially be extended to other disease states and immunological phenotypes. In this cohort, only TCR beta chains were sequenced, and detectable features were limited by the absence of alpha or paired-chain data. A few of the identified cytomegalovirus-associated TCR beta chains were confirmed in vitro to be specific for cytomegalovirus antigens.

CDR1 ENHRY and CDR2 SYGVKD are derived from the germline V gene. The CDR3 sequence holds 12 residues, the cysteine and phenylalanine included. Just the 36-base CDR3 DNA is kept, in frame starting at base 1. V is reduced by 0 bases and J by 11 bases, leaving a spacing of 10 bases between them. Library construction relied on the immunoSEQ multiplex PCR assay. For the multiplex PCR, a mixture combining 60 forward primers for TCR Vbeta segments and 13 reverse primers for TCR Jbeta segments was used. The CDR3 region of rearranged TCR beta genes was amplified from genomic DNA by a multiplex PCR assay. The amplified TCR beta libraries were sequenced on the Illumina HiSeq System as 87-base-pair reads. The authors processed their data as follows. In a later analysis, 70 million to 95 million unique TCR beta chains were counted across the 666 repertoires, and roughly 11 million of these chains were shared by at least two donors. To remove PCR and sequencing errors, raw reads were error-corrected and collapsed into unique sequences using a nearest-neighbor algorithm that merged closely related sequences. Alignment of CDR3 sequences to IMGT reference sequences was used to assign V, D and J gene segments. For a sequence to be retained, a match of at least six nucleotides to both a V gene segment and a J gene segment was required. A rearrangement counted as productive if the CDR3 had no stop codons and remained in frame with V and J, and every other rearrangement counted as non-productive. CDR3 was defined according to IMGT convention as the region running from the second conserved V-encoded cysteine to the conserved J-encoded phenylalanine. Sequences without an unambiguous match to a single V gene segment were excluded from the earlier analysis of approximately 600 of the donors. An earlier analysis of approximately 590 of the donors called V segments functional above 56.7% productive rearrangements and segregating when the between-donor standard deviation exceeded 5%. A statistical classification framework was built for diagnosing cytomegalovirus status from the catalog of TCR beta chain sequences. In a later analysis, V and J genes were assigned by comparing TCR nucleotide sequences against IMGT/GENE-DB human TR gene sequences. Using the TCRdist pipeline, a later analysis assigned CDR3 sequences along with most-parsimonious VDJ recombination scenarios. In a later analysis, each TCR beta chain was defined by its CDR3 amino acid sequence together with its V-gene family, and reads without a unique V-gene family were excluded. As a way to deal with suspected cross-contamination and a sequencing artifact, a later analysis dropped 500 to 700 nucleotide sequences that were highly shared and had low generation probability. For each public chain, a later analysis derived a clonal expansion index from normalized ranks of inferred template counts within each repertoire. Generation probabilities in a later analysis came from a VDJ recombination model fitted to out-of-frame rearrangements, and those results were checked against IGoR. Hypergeometric tests were used in a later analysis to score TCR-TCR, TCR-HLA and TCR-CMV co-occurrence, with a repertoire-size bias correction applied to the TCR pairs. A later analysis estimated false discovery rates by permuting HLA or CMV assignments 20 times. In a later analysis, co-occurring TCRs were grouped using DBSCAN, and TCRdist sequence similarity was added for clustering within HLA-allele-positive subsets. Repertoires with fewer than 30,000 or more than 120,000 public chains, plus five repertoires with anomalous nucleotide sharing, were excluded from co-occurrence clustering. TCRdb provides this immuneACCESS table in a form limited to in-frame rearrangements. Some clones are lacking; in checked studies, under half of them reflect an unresolved V gene, and why the rest are absent is not known. For V, J and clone size, that table is used; D and trimming come from the DNA. A total of 120,000 or so clones appear in this sample, 15% of them only once. The leading ten clones occupy 1.5% to 2% of the sample.

A few counts support this clone. Its specific antigen is unknown. No base quality values were provided; no much bigger clone lies one nucleotide off. The rearrangement joined TRBV10-3 to TRBJ1-1; the D gene is not confidently resolved. The sample taken for sequencing was PBMCs. The clonotype originates from a woman aged 18-30 years in good health and CMV-seronegative. The sequenced DNA: TGTGCCATCAGTGAGTCGAGAGGGTGGGCTTTCTTT. The resulting protein is CAISESRGWAFF.